The subject of this entry is one T cell receptor beta chain. Its antigen is not known. The record originates from a study of cytomegalovirus exposure and HLA in healthy donors. The study's findings and limits: Under in vitro conditions, a few CMV-associated chains were confirmed as specific for CMV antigens.

The PCR was carried out with 60 Vbeta primers and 13 Jbeta primers. Repertoires were generated with immunoSEQ multiplex PCR, while TCRdb's copy carries only in-frame clones and drops some. The sample has approximately 140,000 clones; 73% are singletons. This CDR3 is 14 amino acids long. Trimming shortened V by 6 bases and J by 2 bases, and 14 bases separated the two germline ends. CDR1 is MDHEN and CDR2 is SYDVKM in the germline V gene. The chain employs TRBV28 and TRBJ2-7, with D tentatively TRBD1 (6 bases). Material for sequencing was PBMCs. The clonotype comes from a woman between 18 and 30 years old in good health and CMV-seronegative. This CDR3 reads CASSLRQAAYEQYF. The CDR3 DNA follows: TGTGCCAGCAGCCTGAGACAGGCGGCCTACGAGCAGTACTTC.